This T cell receptor beta chain was observed in a study of CD4 and CD8 cells across lung adenocarcinoma regions. This clonotype was seen a handful of times. Germline lookup yields CDR1 MNHEY and CDR2 SVGAGI. The CDR3 is made up of 15 amino acids. Trimming cost V 0 bases and J 4 bases, with 12 bases left between them. Using its own MiXCR run on the PCR reads, TCRdb lists one record per CDR3 protein. The repertoire has about 8,000 distinct CDR3 sequences, roughly 56% of them found once; the top ten carry about 22%. The patients had localized lung adenocarcinoma, a non-small cell subtype. This clonotype was obtained from a female donor with lung adenocarcinoma. The CD4 and CD8 labels of this study may be unreliable. Sequencing input: CD4+ T cells from the center of a lung tumor. The rearrangement uses TRBV6-5 and TRBJ1-2, with a tentative D call TRBD1 (6 bases). Here the CDR3 DNA reads TGTGCCAGCAGTTACTCGGGGGGCTCAGTCTATGGCTACACCTTC. It translates to CASSYSGGSVYGYTF.